The T cell receptor (beta chain) described here comes from a study of shared clonotypes between healthy human individuals. The wider study: Used for every donor were three CD4 naive, three CD4 memory, two CD8 naive and one CD8 memory plate. General study results and limits: Sample collection involved blood only; tissue repertoires are likely different.

Germline-derived CDR1 and CDR2 are SGHRS and YFSETQ. The ends were cut back, 5 bases at V and 2 bases at J, with 16 bases in the middle. CDR3 length: 15 amino acids. TCRdb's copy holds only in-frame clones and misses some; the assay was immunoSEQ multiplex PCR. The sample records around 200,000 clones, just under 95% being singletons. A note on this clone: Its antigen is still unknown.

The donors, healthy adults who were HIV-negative, had experienced no recent acute infections or vaccinations. The source material was naive CD4+ T cells sorted from blood. Subset given: CD45RA+ positively selected. The source of this sequence is a woman aged 25 to 39 in good health. The chain has TRBV5-1 and TRBJ1-1, with D perhaps TRBD1 (5 bases). The CDR3 coding sequence is TGCGCCAGCAGTATGCCTCGGGGCAGCAACACTGAAGCTTTCTTT. Residues: CASSMPRGSNTEAFF.